The 15 T cell receptor beta chains listed next were all sequenced from one sample in a study of blood T cell repertoires in COVID-19. This table comes from immunoSEQ multiplex PCR, and its TCRdb copy is limited to in-frame clones, with some not included. The sample lists some 240,000 clones; approximately 82% were seen once. Sequencing was carried out using peripheral blood. The receptor source for this set is a woman aged 40 to 50 who had recovered from COVID-19.

This clone has more than one count but fewer than ten. The chain has TRBV4-2 and TRBJ1-6; TRBD1 is a possible D gene (5 bases). The germline V gene encodes CDR1 LGHNA and CDR2 YNFKEQ. The CDR3 has 16 amino acids. V was shortened by 0 bases and J by 9 bases, with 15 bases between the two germline ends. CDR3 coding DNA: TGTGCCAGCAGCCAAGAGCCCCAGGGAAAGAGTTCACCCCTCCACTTT. The encoded protein is CASSQEPQGKSSPLHF.

V gene TRBV6-2 or TRBV6-3 combines with J gene TRBJ1-2; tentatively, D is TRBD1 (6 bases). In germline, CDR1 is MNHEY, CDR2 SVGEGT. The CDR3 sequence is 18 residues long. Trimming pared 0 bases from V and 6 bases from J, leaving 23 bases between. This chain's CDR3 is CASSYSTLGARDLNGYTF. The CDR3 DNA sequence: TGTGCCAGCAGTTACTCGACTTTGGGGGCGAGAGACTTGAATGGCTACACCTTC.

The chain links TRBV2 to TRBJ2-7; TRBD1 might be the D (6 bases). V dropped 6 bases and J dropped 6 bases, with 15 bases sitting between them. Looked up from germline, CDR1 is SNHLY and CDR2 is FYNNEI. The CDR3 extends over 13 amino acids. The CDR3 DNA sequence: TGTGCCAGCAGAGACAGGATTATACGCGAGCAGTACTTC. Residues: CASRDRIIREQYF.

The chain recombines TRBV19 with TRBJ2-5; TRBD2 is a possible D gene (5 bases). V was clipped by 0 bases and J by 12 bases, with 14 bases between them. This CDR3 is 13 amino acids long. The V gene's germline CDR1 is LNHDA and CDR2 SQIVND (reference sequence). The CDR3 DNA follows: TGTGCCAGTAGTATAGACCCCCGCGGGCGGGAGTACTTC. Translating gives CASSIDPRGREYF.

This clone was observed a few times. The chain carries TRBV28 and TRBJ1-5; possible D gene TRBD1, 5 bases. CDR3 length: 13 amino acids. The ends were cut back, 3 bases at V and 5 bases at J, with 8 bases in the middle. Germline loops: CDR1 MDHEN, CDR2 SYDVKM. Here the CDR3 DNA reads TGTGCCAGCAGTTTCAGGGCCGATCAGCCCCAGCATTTT. Amino acid sequence: CASSFRADQPQHF.

This clone was counted a single time. V is TRBV3-1 (or the pseudogene TRBV3-2) and J is TRBJ2-5; no firm D call. This CDR3 is built from 14 residues. Germline V lookup: CDR1 LGHDT, CDR2 YNNKEL (reference sequence). The ends were cut back, 5 bases at V and 2 bases at J, with 12 bases in the middle. This CDR3 is CASSSQDRQETQYF. Here the CDR3 DNA reads TGTGCCAGCAGCTCTCAGGATAGACAAGAGACCCAGTACTTC.

V and J are TRBV7-2 and TRBJ2-5, with 7 bases fitting TRBD2. CDR1 and CDR2 (germline): SGHTA, FQGNSA. CDR3 length: 14 amino acids. V lost 1 base, J lost 3 bases, and 2 bases stayed unmatched. The CDR3 here is CASSLGGGKETQYF. DNA for the CDR3: TGTGCCAGCAGCTTAGGGGGGGGGAAAGAGACCCAGTACTTC. The full variable domain, its missing parts supplied by reference TRBV7-2 and TRBJ2-5, is GAGVSQSPSNKVTEKGKDVELRCDPISGHTALYWYRQSLGQGLEFLIYFQGNSAPDKSGLPSDRFSAERTGGSVSTLTIQRTQQEDSAVYLCASSLGGGKETQYFGPGTRLLVL.

The gene calls are TRBV6-5 and TRBJ1-4; D is ambiguous. This CDR3 spans 15 amino acids. Germline CDR1 is MNHEY and CDR2 is SVGAGI. The ends were cut back, 2 bases at V and 7 bases at J, with 14 bases in the middle. Here the CDR3 DNA reads TGTGCCAGCAGTTACCGGGGAGGGTTAAGTGAAAAACTGTTTTTT. This codes for CASSYRGGLSEKLFF.

This clone showed up just a few times. The chain links TRBV11-3 to TRBJ2-1; D is unresolved. Germline loops: CDR1 SGHNT, CDR2 YENEEA. The V end lost 6 bases, the J end lost 4 bases, and 10 bases lay between the germline ends. The CDR3 contains 13 residues. As DNA, the CDR3 is TGTGCCAGCAGTTTCGCCAGATACAATGAGCAGTTCTTC. Protein: CASSFARYNEQFF. Filled out from reference TRBV11-3 and TRBJ2-1, the complete variable domain reads EAGVVQSPRYKIIEKKQPVAFWCNPISGHNTLYWYLQNLGQGPELLIRYENEEAVDDSQLPKDRFSAERLKGVDSTLKIQPAELGDSAVYLCASSFARYNEQFFGPGTRLTVL.

The genes are TRBV6-2 or TRBV6-3 and TRBJ1-5; possible D gene TRBD1, 5 bases. The CDR3 loop spans 16 amino acids. The germline gives CDR1 MNHEY, CDR2 SVGEGT. V was shortened by 4 bases and J by 0 bases, with 13 bases between the two germline ends. CDR3: CASSWRGVSSNQPQHF. The CDR3, as DNA: TGTGCCAGCAGTTGGCGGGGGGTCAGTAGCAATCAGCCCCAGCATTTT.

The rearrangement joins TRBV5-6 to TRBJ2-5, with TRBD2 as a possible D gene (6 bases). Trimming cost V 3 bases and J 5 bases, with 8 bases left between them. CDR1 and CDR2 from the germline V gene are SGHDT and YYEEEE. The CDR3 loop spans 12 amino acids. This CDR3 is CASSSGRETQYF. The CDR3, as DNA: TGTGCCAGCAGCTCAGGGAGGGAGACCCAGTACTTC.

A single count supports this clone. The chain uses TRBV11-2 and TRBJ2-2; TRBD1 might be the D (6 bases). Germline V gene sequence: CDR1 SGHAT, CDR2 FQNNGV. The CDR3 covers 15 residues. The V and J ends lost 1 base and 6 bases respectively, with 12 bases between them. In DNA form, the CDR3 reads TGTGCCAGCAGCTTAGTCAGGGGTCATTCCGGGGAGCTGTTTTTT. Translated, it gives CASSLVRGHSGELFF.

The V call is TRBV6-1, the J call TRBJ1-1; D is perhaps TRBD1 (6 bases). Germline loops: CDR1 MNHNS, CDR2 SASEGT. V was trimmed by 7 bases and J by 2 bases, leaving 11 bases between them. CDR3 length: 13 amino acids. CDR3 DNA: TGTGCCAGCAACCACAGGGTTAACACTGAAGCTTTCTTT. Translation gives CASNHRVNTEAFF.

CDR3 nucleotides: TGTGCCAGCAGCGTAACCACAGGGGGCCTCACGAACACTGAAGCTTTCTTT. It codes for CASSVTTGGLTNTEAFF. V is TRBV9 and J is TRBJ1-1, with 9 bases that match TRBD1. Germline assignment: CDR1 SGDLS and CDR2 YYNGEE. This CDR3 contains 17 residues. V dropped 1 base and J dropped 1; count of bases not matched to a gene: 8.

The rearrangement joins TRBV4-3 to TRBJ1-3, with D possibly matching TRBD1 (5 bases). The CDR3 has 18 amino acids. V lost 1 base and J 0 bases, leaving 16 bases between the germline ends. CDR1 LGHNA and CDR2 YSLEER come from the germline V gene. The CDR3 reads CASSQARRMGLSGNTIYF. The CDR3 DNA reads as TGCGCCAGCAGCCAAGCAAGGCGGATGGGACTCTCTGGAAACACCATATATTTT.